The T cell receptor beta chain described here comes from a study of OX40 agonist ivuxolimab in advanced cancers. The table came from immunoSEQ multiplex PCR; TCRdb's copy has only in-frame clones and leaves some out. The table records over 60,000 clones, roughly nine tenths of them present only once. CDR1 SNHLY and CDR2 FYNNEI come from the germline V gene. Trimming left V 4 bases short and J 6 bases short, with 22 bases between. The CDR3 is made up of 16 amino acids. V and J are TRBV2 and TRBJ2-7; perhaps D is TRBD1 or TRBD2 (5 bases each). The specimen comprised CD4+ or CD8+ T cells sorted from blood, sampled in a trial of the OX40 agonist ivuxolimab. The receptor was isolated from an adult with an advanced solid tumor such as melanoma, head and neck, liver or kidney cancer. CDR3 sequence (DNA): TGTGCCAGCAGTGCCAACCCCCGAGGGGCTTTGAGCGAGCAGTACTTC. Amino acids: CASSANPRGALSEQYF.